Listed here are 20 T cell receptor beta chains from one sample, sequenced in a study of long-term antiretroviral therapy in people with HIV. At survey level, the immunoSEQ assay was run in its v3.0 version. TCRdb's copy holds only in-frame clones and misses some; the assay was immunoSEQ multiplex PCR. This repertoire shows 20,000 to 25,000 clones, more than 85% found once; its top ten account for about 7.7%. The sequenced sample was unsorted PBMCs, obtained 4.4 years after starting antiretroviral therapy. These receptors were obtained from a woman in her forties or fifties with HIV.

This chain links TRBV6-5 with TRBJ2-1; TRBD2 matches at 9 bases. The ends lost 6 bases at V and 10 bases at J; junction bases unmatched: 7. The CDR3 has 13 amino acids. Per the germline V gene, CDR1 is MNHEY and CDR2 is SVGAGI. The CDR3 reads CASSPGLAWEQFF. CDR3 sequence (DNA): TGTGCCAGCAGCCCGGGACTAGCCTGGGAGCAGTTCTTC.

The chain joins TRBV5-1 to TRBJ1-1, with no clear D. The CDR3 has 17 amino acids. V dropped 0 bases and J dropped 0 bases, with 15 bases sitting between them. The germline CDR1 and CDR2 sequences are SGHRS and YFSETQ. The CDR3 is CASSLDTSPPMNTEAFF. CDR3 in DNA: TGCGCCAGCAGCTTGGACACGTCCCCCCCGATGAACACTGAAGCTTTCTTT.

The DNA for the CDR3 is TGTGCCAGCAGCTTCGCTGCCCGGGGCTCGAGGGAGACCCAGTACTTC. This translates into CASSFAARGSRETQYF. V usage is TRBV7-9 and J usage is TRBJ2-5; possibly TRBD1 or TRBD2 for D (5 bases each). Germline V lookup: CDR1 SEHNR, CDR2 FQNEAQ (reference sequence). Trimming left V 3 bases short and J 5 bases short, with 19 bases between. The length of the CDR3 is 16 residues.

The chain couples TRBV7-3 to TRBJ2-3, with 7 bases that match TRBD1. The CDR3 is made up of 13 amino acids. Germline V gives CDR1 SGHTA, CDR2 FQGTGA. J lost 6 bases, V lost 5 bases, and 5 bases had no gene match. The CDR3 protein is CASSDPQGDTQYF. In DNA form, the CDR3 reads TGTGCCAGCAGCGATCCACAGGGGGATACGCAGTATTTT.

V gene TRBV30 combines with J gene TRBJ2-6; D remains unclear. The V and J ends lost 2 bases and 1 base respectively, with 6 bases between them. Looked up from germline, CDR1 is GTSNPN and CDR2 is SVGIG (reference sequence). CDR3 size: 14 residues. The chain's CDR3 is CAWSTVSGANVLTF. The CDR3, as DNA: TGTGCCTGGAGTACGGTTTCTGGGGCCAACGTCCTGACTTTC.

The count of this clone is one. The chain has TRBV9 and TRBJ2-1; D not resolved. The CDR3 has 11 amino acids. V was clipped by 5 bases and J by 4 bases, with 4 bases between them. Germline lookup yields CDR1 SGDLS and CDR2 YYNGEE. CDR3 residues: CASSKYNEQFF. CDR3 nucleotide sequence: TGTGCCAGCAGTAAGTACAATGAGCAGTTCTTC.

The chain uses TRBV5-4 and TRBJ2-7; a possible D gene is TRBD1 (5 bases). The CDR3 is made up of 15 amino acids. CDR1 and CDR2 from the germline V gene are SGHNT and YYREEE (reference sequence). The V end was cut by 1 base, the J end by 0 bases, with 11 bases between. In DNA, the CDR3 is TGTGCCAGCAGCTTGCCAGGGCAGAGCTCCTACGAGCAGTACTTC. Translated: CASSLPGQSSYEQYF.

The chain uses TRBV18 and TRBJ2-7; 8 bases match TRBD1. CDR1 and CDR2 from the germline V gene are KGHSH and LQKENI. V was clipped by 2 bases and J by 1 base; unmatched bases: 7. The CDR3 contains 16 residues. This chain's CDR3 is CASSPSGGLVSYEQYF. As DNA, the CDR3 is TGTGCCAGCTCACCATCAGGGGGCTTGGTTTCCTACGAGCAGTACTTC.

The CDR3 loop is CASRDRAGTEAFF. CDR3 DNA: TGTGCCAGCAGGGACAGGGCGGGCACTGAAGCTTTCTTT. V usage is TRBV2 and J usage is TRBJ1-1, with 8 bases identical to TRBD1. Unmatched junction bases numbered 4, after V lost 6 bases and J lost 4 bases. CDR3 length: 13 residues. The germline V gene encodes CDR1 SNHLY and CDR2 FYNNEI.

This clone has only one observation. The V and J genes are TRBV7-6 and TRBJ1-5; perhaps TRBD1 as D (6 bases). In germline, CDR1 is SGHVS, CDR2 FNYEAQ. This CDR3 is 14 amino acids long. Trimming took 4 bases from V and 3 from J, leaving 10 bases between them. Here the CDR3 reads CASSSGQPNQPQHF. The CDR3, as DNA: TGTGCCAGCAGCTCCGGACAGCCCAATCAGCCCCAGCATTTT.

The gene calls are TRBV27 and TRBJ2-3; D is tentatively TRBD1 or TRBD2 (5 bases each). Germline V gene data show CDR1 as MNHEY and CDR2 as SMNVEV (reference sequence). This CDR3 contains 12 residues. V dropped 0 bases and J dropped 9 bases, with 7 bases sitting between them. The chain's CDR3 is CASSLSGETQYF. The CDR3 nucleotides read TGTGCCAGCAGTTTATCGGGGGAAACGCAGTATTTT.

The genes are TRBV7-9 and TRBJ2-1; TRBD1 is a possible D gene (5 bases). The CDR3 runs 14 residues. Between the trimmed V and J ends, which lost 1 base and 4 bases, there was a span of 8 bases. Germline-derived CDR1 and CDR2 are SEHNR and FQNEAQ (reference sequence). The CDR3 bases are TGTGCCAGCAGCTTAGGCCAGGGATACAATGAGCAGTTCTTC. It codes for CASSLGQGYNEQFF.

This chain uses TRBV30 with TRBJ1-3; D possibly corresponds to TRBD1 (5 bases). The V end lost 4 bases, the J end lost 2 bases, and 9 bases lay between the germline ends. This CDR3 has 13 residues. The germline V gene has CDR1 GTSNPN and CDR2 SVGIG (reference sequence). The CDR3, as DNA: TGTGCCTGGAAACAGGCGCCTGGAAACACCATATATTTT. Protein product: CAWKQAPGNTIYF.

The genes are TRBV7-3 and TRBJ2-5; 7 bases map to TRBD2. V lost 2 bases and J lost 2; bases outside the gene matches: 5. Germline CDR1 is SGHTA and CDR2 is FQGTGA. The CDR3 contains 15 residues. CDR3 DNA sequence: TGTGCCAGCAGCTTACAAGCGGGGATACAAGAGACCCAGTACTTC. It yields the protein CASSLQAGIQETQYF.

This clone occurred once. V usage is TRBV19 and J usage is TRBJ2-6; no reliable D call. V lost 4 bases to trimming and J lost 0 bases, with 4 bases between them. The CDR3 covers 14 residues. CDR1 is LNHDA, CDR2 SQIVND, per germline (reference sequence). CDR3 DNA sequence: TGTGCCAGTAGTACGATCTCTGGGGCCAACGTCCTGACTTTC. Translating gives CASSTISGANVLTF.

The DNA of the CDR3 is TGTGCCAGCAGTTCCGGGACAGGGGGCGCGTACGAGCAGTACTTC. This translates into CASSSGTGGAYEQYF. V usage is TRBV2 and J usage is TRBJ2-7; 12 nucleotides match TRBD1. Germline CDR1 reads SNHLY; CDR2 reads FYNNEI. V dropped 5 bases and J dropped 4; count of bases not matched to a gene: 6. The length of the CDR3 is 15 residues.

V is TRBV5-1 and J is TRBJ1-1; D is unresolved. CDR3 size: 12 residues. V lost 5 bases and J lost 0, with 5 bases in between. Looked up from germline, CDR1 is SGHRS and CDR2 is YFSETQ. The CDR3 is CASRILNTEAFF. CDR3 DNA: TGCGCCAGCAGGATCCTGAACACTGAAGCTTTCTTT. The complete variable domain, with remaining parts taken from reference TRBV5-1 and TRBJ1-1, reads KAGVTQTPRYLIKTRGQQVTLSCSPISGHRSVSWYQQTPGQGLQFLFEYFSETQRNKGNFPGRFSGRQFSNSRSEMNVSTLELGDSALYLCASRILNTEAFFGQGTRLTVV.

This chain joins TRBV7-2 and TRBJ2-5; 7 bases are a match to TRBD1. Trimming cost V 7 bases and J 2 bases; bases outside gene matches: 4. The CDR3 loop spans 13 amino acids. Germline-derived CDR1 and CDR2 are SGHTA and FQGNSA. CDR3 nucleotide sequence: TGTGCCAGCACCGGGACAGTACAAGAGACCCAGTACTTC. Amino acids: CASTGTVQETQYF. Full variable domain (rest looked up from reference TRBV7-2 and TRBJ2-5): GAGVSQSPSNKVTEKGKDVELRCDPISGHTALYWYRQSLGQGLEFLIYFQGNSAPDKSGLPSDRFSAERTGGSVSTLTIQRTQQEDSAVYLCASTGTVQETQYFGPGTRLLVL.

The chain recombines TRBV6-5 with TRBJ1-3; no definite D call. V shed 6 bases and J shed 0 bases, with 9 bases lying between them. CDR1 and CDR2 (germline): MNHEY, SVGAGI. The CDR3 is 14 amino acids. CDR3 sequence: CASRNIYSGNTIYF. CDR3 nucleotides: TGTGCCAGCAGAAACATTTACTCTGGAAACACCATATATTTT.

The chain carries TRBV7-2 and TRBJ2-4; 9 nucleotides align to TRBD1. Trimming took 3 bases from V and 7 from J; bases not matched to a gene: 7. Germline-derived CDR1 and CDR2 are SGHTA and FQGNSA. The CDR3 has 15 amino acids. The CDR3 DNA follows: TGTGCCAGCAGCTTCCCGGGACAGGGCTATAACATTCAGTACTTC. It yields the protein CASSFPGQGYNIQYF.